This T cell receptor beta chain derives from a study of response to subunit inactivated influenza vaccine. A remark on this clonotype: Its antigen is still unknown.

Whole-study findings and limits: Few additional T cells are recruited per seasonal influenza vaccination, authors suggested.

Using its own MiXCR run on the RT-PCR reads, TCRdb lists one record per CDR3 protein. The table lists 650,000 or so distinct CDR3 sequences, 14% of them singletons. The source is a man in his fifties who received an inactivated influenza vaccine. Source: PBMCs from blood, taken around 14 days before vaccination.

The CDR3 DNA follows: TGCAGTGCCAGACAGGGGGCCCGGACAGATACGCAGTATTTT. This codes for CSARQGARTDTQYF. J is TRBJ2-3 and V is TRBV20-1, with TRBD1 matching over 10 bases. The V segment lost 6 bases and the J segment 3 bases; nucleotides outside the gene matches: 6. The CDR3 sequence is 14 residues long. Germline V CDR1 and CDR2: DFQATT, SNEGSKA (reference sequence).